This T cell receptor (beta chain) was found in a study of blood T cells in healthy people across ages. With V trimmed by 7 bases and J by 3 bases, 9 bases remained unmatched. The CDR3 extends over 14 amino acids. There are a few counts of this clonotype. Through a sample-barcoded 5' primer and a J-beta primer mix, a second PCR was run for roughly 6 to 12 cycles. One entry per CDR3 protein, called by TCRdb with MiXCR from the 5' RACE reads. Among roughly 1,100,000 distinct CDR3 sequences listed, about 25% were seen once. This sample also belongs to another study, concerning T cells of mothers and their children. From that second work: Related mother-child pairs showed slightly, non-significantly higher overlap than unrelated pairs.

Sequencing input: blood. The sequence was obtained from a girl aged 2-10 years in good health. The chain recombines TRBV12-3 or TRBV12-4 with TRBJ2-7; 7 bases map to TRBD2. The DNA for the CDR3 is TGTGCCAGCAATTGGGGGGGATCCTACTACGAGCAGTACTTC. Its protein is CASNWGGSYYEQYF.